This TCR beta chain originates from a study of OX40 agonist ivuxolimab in advanced cancers. Study-level information: The patients received ivuxolimab by intravenous route every 2 weeks at 0.01 to 10 mg/kg. The study reported partial responses in three patients: one hepatocellular carcinoma, two cutaneous melanoma. Study-level points and caveats: Some patients who did not respond also had low normalized T-cell clonal expansion. CD4+ and CD8+ T cells in blood underwent clonal expansion by week 6 at 0.1 to 3.0 mg/kg.

A note on this clone: Its antigen is currently unknown.

This CDR3 has 16 amino acids. Germline CDR1 reads LNHDA; CDR2 reads SQIVND (reference sequence). V was cut by 6 bases and J by 2 bases, with 17 bases left in between. Using immunoSEQ multiplex PCR, the repertoire was profiled, and TCRdb retains in-frame clones only, with some absent. The sample yields 70,000 to 80,000 clones, 92% seen once. Sample: CD4+ or CD8+ T cells sorted from blood, taken in a trial of the OX40 agonist ivuxolimab. V usage is TRBV19 and J usage is TRBJ1-3; tentatively, D is TRBD1 (6 bases). The origin of this receptor is an adult with an advanced solid tumor such as melanoma, head and neck, liver or kidney cancer. In DNA, the CDR3 is TGTGCCAGTAGCAAACGCGGACAGCCGACTGGAAACACCATATATTTT. Residues: CASSKRGQPTGNTIYF.